Detailed here is one T cell receptor beta chain. The target antigen is unknown. The record originates from a study of shared clonotypes between healthy human individuals. For the study at large: A few men and two women, aged 18 to 49, were donors. Each donor's CD8 memory used one plate, CD8 naive two, each CD4 subset three. The study, taken as a whole, reports: Rarefaction curves obtained for sorted subsets showed sequencing incomplete despite large depth.

This CDR3 has 17 amino acids. V lost 0 bases and J lost 1; bases outside the gene matches: 5. TCRdb keeps only in-frame clones here, not all; method: immunoSEQ multiplex PCR. The profile shows about 650,000 clones, less than 97% of them singletons. Positively selected for CCR7, the CD45RO-negative cells used as naive CD8 cells excluded terminally differentiated effector memory CD45RA+ cells. The donor cohort consisted entirely of Caucasian adults residing in Nashville, Tennessee. The material sequenced was naive CD8+ T cells sorted from blood. The TCR was taken from a woman aged 25 to 39 in good health. The rearrangement links TRBV23-1 to TRBJ2-1; 8 positions match TRBD1. TRBV23-1 is noted as an ORF with a role that remains uncertain. This CDR3 is CASSQSPDRASYNEQFF. The DNA of the CDR3 is TGCGCCAGCAGTCAATCCCCGGACAGGGCGTCCTACAATGAGCAGTTCTTC.